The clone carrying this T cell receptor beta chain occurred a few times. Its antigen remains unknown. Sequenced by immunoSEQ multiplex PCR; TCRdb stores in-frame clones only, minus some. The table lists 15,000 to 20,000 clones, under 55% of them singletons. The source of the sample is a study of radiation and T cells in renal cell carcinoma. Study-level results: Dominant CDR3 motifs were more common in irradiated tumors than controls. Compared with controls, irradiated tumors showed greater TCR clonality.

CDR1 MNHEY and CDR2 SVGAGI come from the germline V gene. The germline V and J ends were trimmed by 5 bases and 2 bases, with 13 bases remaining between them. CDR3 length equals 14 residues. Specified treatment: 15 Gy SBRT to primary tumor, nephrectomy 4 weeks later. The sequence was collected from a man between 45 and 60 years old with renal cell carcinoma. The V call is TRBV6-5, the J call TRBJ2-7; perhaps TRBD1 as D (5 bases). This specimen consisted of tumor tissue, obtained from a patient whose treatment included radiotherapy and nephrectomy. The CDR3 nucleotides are TGTGCCAGCAGTCCCCGACTGACAGCCTACGAGCAGTACTTC. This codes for CASSPRLTAYEQYF.